This paragraph reports one T cell receptor (beta chain). As yet, its antigen is unknown. Losses at the gene ends were 5 bases for V and 0 bases for J; bases not matched to a gene: 6. Germline CDR1 and CDR2: LNHNV and YYDKDF (reference sequence). CDR3 length: 15 amino acids. The data were obtained in a study of T cell repertoires in cytomegalovirus infection. Overall study: It was the public TCR beta signatures that indicated both CMV infection and matching HLA type. General study findings and limits: The ex vivo response showed dominance by HLA-C-restricted CMV-specific TCR beta clonotypes. Using cumulative public TCR beta family frequency, the authors identified those who carried CMV together with the relevant HLA.

TCRdb independently ran MiXCR on the reads; one entry per CDR3 protein. The sample holds a few hundred thousand distinct CDR3 sequences, approximately 15% seen once. The TCR originated in a human donor in good health (CMV status not recorded). Some clones in this sample may be carry-over from other donors' samples. The chain combines TRBV15 with TRBJ2-5; the match to TRBD1 covers 7 bases. Sequencing was done on a sample of CD8+ T cells from PBMCs. CDR3 loop: CATSSEDRYQETQYF. CDR3 nucleotides: TGTGCCACCAGCTCCGAGGACAGGTACCAAGAGACCCAGTACTTC.